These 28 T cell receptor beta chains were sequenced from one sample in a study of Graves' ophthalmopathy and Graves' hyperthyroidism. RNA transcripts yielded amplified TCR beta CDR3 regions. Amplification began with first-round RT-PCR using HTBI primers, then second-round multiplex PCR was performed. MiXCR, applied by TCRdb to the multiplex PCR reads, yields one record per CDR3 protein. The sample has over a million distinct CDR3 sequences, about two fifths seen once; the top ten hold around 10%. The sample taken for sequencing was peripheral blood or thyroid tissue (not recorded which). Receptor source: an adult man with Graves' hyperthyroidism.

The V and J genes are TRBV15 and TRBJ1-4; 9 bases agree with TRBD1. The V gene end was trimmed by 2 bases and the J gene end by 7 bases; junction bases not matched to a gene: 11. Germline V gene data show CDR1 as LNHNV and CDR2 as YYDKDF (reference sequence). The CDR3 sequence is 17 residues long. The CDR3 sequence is CATSRPDETGGSEKLFF. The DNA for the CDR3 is TGTGCCACCAGCAGACCCGACGAGACAGGGGGGAGTGAAAAACTGTTTTTT.

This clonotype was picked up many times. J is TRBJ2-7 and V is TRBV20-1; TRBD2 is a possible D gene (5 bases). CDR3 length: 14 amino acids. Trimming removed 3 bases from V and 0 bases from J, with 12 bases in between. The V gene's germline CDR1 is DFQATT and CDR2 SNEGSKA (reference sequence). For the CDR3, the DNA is TGCAGTGCTAGCGAGGGCACTTTCTCCTACGAGCAGTACTTC. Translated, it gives CSASEGTFSYEQYF.

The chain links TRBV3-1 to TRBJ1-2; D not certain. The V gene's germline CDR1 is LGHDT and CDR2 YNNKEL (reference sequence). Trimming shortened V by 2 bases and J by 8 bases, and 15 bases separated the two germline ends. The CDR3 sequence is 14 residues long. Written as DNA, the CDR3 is TGTGCCAGCAGCCAAATCCTGGAGGTAGGGGGCTACACCTTC. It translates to CASSQILEVGGYTF.

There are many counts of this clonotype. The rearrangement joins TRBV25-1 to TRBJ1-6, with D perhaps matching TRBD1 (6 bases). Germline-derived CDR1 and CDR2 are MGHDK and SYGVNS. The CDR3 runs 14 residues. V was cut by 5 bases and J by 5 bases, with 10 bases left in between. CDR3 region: CASSTDRDNSPLHF. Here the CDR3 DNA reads TGTGCCAGCAGTACGGACAGAGATAATTCACCCCTCCACTTT. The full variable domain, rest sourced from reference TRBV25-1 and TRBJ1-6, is EADIYQTPRYLVIGTGKKITLECSQTMGHDKMYWYQQDPGMELHLIHYSYGVNSTEKGDLSSESTVSRIRTEHFPLTLESARPSHTSQYLCASSTDRDNSPLHFGNGTRLTVT.

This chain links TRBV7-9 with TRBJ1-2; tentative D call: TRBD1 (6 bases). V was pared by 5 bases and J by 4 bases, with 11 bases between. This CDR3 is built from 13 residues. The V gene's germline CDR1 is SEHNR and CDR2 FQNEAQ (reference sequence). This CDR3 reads CASSPRQAYGYTF. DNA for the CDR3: TGTGCCAGCAGCCCTCGACAGGCCTATGGCTACACCTTC.

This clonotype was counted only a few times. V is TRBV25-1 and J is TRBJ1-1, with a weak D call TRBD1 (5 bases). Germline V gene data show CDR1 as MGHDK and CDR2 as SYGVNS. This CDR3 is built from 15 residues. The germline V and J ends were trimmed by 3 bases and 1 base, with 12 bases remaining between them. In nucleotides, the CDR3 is TGTGCCAGCAGTGATTCGACAGTGAGGAACACTGAAGCTTTCTTT. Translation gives CASSDSTVRNTEAFF.

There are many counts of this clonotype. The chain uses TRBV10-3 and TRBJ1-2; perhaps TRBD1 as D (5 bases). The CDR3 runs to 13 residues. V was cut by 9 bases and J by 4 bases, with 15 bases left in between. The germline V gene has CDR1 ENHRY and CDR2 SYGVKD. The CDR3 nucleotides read TGTGCCATACAGGTAGACAGTACCTATGGCTACACCTTC. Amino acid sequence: CAIQVDSTYGYTF.

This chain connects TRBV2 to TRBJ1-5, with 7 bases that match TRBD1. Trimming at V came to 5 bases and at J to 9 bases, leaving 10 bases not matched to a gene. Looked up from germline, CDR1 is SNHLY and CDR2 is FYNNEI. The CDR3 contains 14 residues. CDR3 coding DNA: TGTGCCAGCAGTAGACAGGGTTCGGCCCTGCCCCAGCATTTT. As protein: CASSRQGSALPQHF.

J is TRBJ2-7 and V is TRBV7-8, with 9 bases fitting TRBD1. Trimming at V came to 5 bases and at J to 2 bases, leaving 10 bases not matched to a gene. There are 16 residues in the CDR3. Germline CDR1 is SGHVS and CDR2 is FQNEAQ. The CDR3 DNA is TGTGCCAGCAGCCAACGACCGGGACAGGGTCCCTACGAGCAGTACTTC. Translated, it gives CASSQRPGQGPYEQYF.

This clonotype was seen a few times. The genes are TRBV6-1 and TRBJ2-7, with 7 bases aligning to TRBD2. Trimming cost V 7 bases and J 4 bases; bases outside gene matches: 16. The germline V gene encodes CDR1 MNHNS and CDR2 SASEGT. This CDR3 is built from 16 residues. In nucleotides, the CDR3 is TGTGCCAGCACTCAATCCGGAGAAGCGGGAAAGTACGAGCAGTACTTC. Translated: CASTQSGEAGKYEQYF.

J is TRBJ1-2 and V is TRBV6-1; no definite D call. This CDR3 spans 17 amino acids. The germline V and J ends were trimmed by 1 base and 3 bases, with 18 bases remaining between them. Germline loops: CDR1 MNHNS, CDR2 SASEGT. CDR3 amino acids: CASSEVYGTRLYYGYTF. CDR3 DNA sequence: TGTGCCAGCAGTGAAGTATATGGTACCCGGCTTTACTATGGCTACACCTTC.

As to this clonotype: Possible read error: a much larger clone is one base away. The CDR3 loop is CASSPSLQAQYF. CDR3 nucleotide sequence: TGCGCCAGCAGCCCCAGCCTTCAGGCCCAGTACTTC. This chain connects TRBV5-1 to TRBJ2-5; D gene ambiguous. This CDR3 comprises 12 residues. The V and J ends lost 4 bases and 9 bases respectively, with 13 bases between them. Germline V gene lookup returns CDR1 SGHRS and CDR2 YFSETQ.

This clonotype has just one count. The CDR3 coding sequence is TGTGCCATCAGAGGCGGGACGTTCGCAGATACGCAGTATTTT. Amino acid sequence: CAIRGGTFADTQYF. This sequence joins TRBV10-3 and TRBJ2-3; perhaps TRBD2 as D (6 bases). This CDR3 has 14 amino acids. Germline assignment: CDR1 ENHRY and CDR2 SYGVKD. Between the trimmed V and J ends, which lost 6 bases and 4 bases, there was a span of 14 bases.

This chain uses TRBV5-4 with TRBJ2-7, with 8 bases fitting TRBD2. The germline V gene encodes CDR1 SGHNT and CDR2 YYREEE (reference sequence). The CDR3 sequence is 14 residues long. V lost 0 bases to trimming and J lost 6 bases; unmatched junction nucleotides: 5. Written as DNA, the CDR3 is TGTGCCAGCAGCTTGGAACTAGCGGCCCTCGAGCAGTACTTC. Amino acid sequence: CASSLELAALEQYF.

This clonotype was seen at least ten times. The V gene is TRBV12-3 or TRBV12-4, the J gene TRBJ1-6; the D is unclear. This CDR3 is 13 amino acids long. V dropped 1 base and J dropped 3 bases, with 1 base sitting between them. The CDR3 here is CASSLGYNSPLHF. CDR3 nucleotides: TGTGCCAGCAGTTTAGGCTATAATTCACCCCTCCACTTT.

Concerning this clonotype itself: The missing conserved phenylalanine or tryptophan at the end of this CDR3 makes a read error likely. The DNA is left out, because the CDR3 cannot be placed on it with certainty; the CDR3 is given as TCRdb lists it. The CDR3 here is CATSDPAGQ. The rearrangement joins TRBV24-1 to TRBJ2-7; the table gives TRBD1 as D, unverified against the DNA. Germline lookup yields CDR1 KGHDR and CDR2 SFDVKD. The CDR3 is 9 amino acids long, termini counted.

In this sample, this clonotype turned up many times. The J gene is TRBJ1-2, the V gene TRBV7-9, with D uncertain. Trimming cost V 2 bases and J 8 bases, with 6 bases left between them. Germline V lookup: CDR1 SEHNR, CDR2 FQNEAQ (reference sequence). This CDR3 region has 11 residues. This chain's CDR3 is CASSLRAGYTF. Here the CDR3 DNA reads TGTGCCAGCAGCTTACGGGCCGGCTACACCTTC.

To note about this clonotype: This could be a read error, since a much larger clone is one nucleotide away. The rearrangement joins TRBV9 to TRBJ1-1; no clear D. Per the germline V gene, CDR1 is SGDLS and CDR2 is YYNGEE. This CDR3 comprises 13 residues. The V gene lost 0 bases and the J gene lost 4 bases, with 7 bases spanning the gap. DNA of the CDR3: TGTGCCAGCAGCGTAGATGGGGTCACTGAAGCTTTCTTT. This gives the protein CASSVDGVTEAFF.

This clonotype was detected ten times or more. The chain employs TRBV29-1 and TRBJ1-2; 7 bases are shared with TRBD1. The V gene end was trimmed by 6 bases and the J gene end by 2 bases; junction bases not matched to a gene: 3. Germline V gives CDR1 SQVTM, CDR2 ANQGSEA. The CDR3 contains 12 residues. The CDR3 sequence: CSVLQGNYGYTF. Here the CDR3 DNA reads TGCAGCGTGCTACAGGGGAACTATGGCTACACCTTC.

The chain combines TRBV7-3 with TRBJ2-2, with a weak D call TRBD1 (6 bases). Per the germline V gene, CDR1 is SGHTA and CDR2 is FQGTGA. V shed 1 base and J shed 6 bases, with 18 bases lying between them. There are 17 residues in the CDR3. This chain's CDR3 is CASSLSREQGVAGELFF. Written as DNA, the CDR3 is TGTGCCAGCAGCTTAAGTCGAGAACAGGGTGTGGCCGGGGAGCTGTTTTTT. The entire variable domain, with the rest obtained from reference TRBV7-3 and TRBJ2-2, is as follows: GAGVSQTPSNKVTEKGKYVELRCDPISGHTALYWYRQSLGQGPEFLIYFQGTGAADDSGLPNDRFFAVRPEGSVSTLKIQRTERGDSAVYLCASSLSREQGVAGELFFGEGSRLTVL.

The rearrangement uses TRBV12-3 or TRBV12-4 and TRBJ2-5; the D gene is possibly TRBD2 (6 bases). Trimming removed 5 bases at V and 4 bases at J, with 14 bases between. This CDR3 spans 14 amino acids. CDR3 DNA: TGTGCCAGCAGTCCGCGGAGGGGCCCAGAGACCCAGTACTTC. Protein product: CASSPRRGPETQYF.

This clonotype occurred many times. The CDR3 protein is CASSDGGGPTYEQYF. The CDR3 DNA reads TGTGCCAGCAGTGATGGTGGGGGGCCAACCTACGAGCAGTACTTC. The rearrangement links TRBV2 to TRBJ2-7; D may match TRBD1 or TRBD2 (6 bases each). CDR3 length: 15 residues. Trimming removed 3 bases at V and 2 bases at J, with 14 bases between. The germline CDR1 and CDR2 sequences are SNHLY and FYNNEI.

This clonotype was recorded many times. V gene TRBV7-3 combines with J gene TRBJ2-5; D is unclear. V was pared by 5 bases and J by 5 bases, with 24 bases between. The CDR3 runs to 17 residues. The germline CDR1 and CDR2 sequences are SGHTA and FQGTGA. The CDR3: CASSPTSGGAGYETQYF. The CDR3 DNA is TGTGCCAGCAGCCCAACGTCCGGCGGTGCTGGCTATGAGACCCAGTACTTC.

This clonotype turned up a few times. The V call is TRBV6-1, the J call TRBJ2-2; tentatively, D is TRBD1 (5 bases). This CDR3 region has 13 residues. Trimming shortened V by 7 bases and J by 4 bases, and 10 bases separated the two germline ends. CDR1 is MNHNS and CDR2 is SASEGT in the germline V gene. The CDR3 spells CASTAGLTGELFF. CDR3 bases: TGTGCCAGCACTGCAGGGCTCACCGGGGAGCTGTTTTTT.

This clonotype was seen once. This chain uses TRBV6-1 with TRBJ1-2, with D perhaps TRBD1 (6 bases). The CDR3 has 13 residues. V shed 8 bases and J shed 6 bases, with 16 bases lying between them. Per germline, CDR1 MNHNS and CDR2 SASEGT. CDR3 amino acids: CASGREGVDGYTF. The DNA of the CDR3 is TGTGCCAGCGGGAGGGAGGGGGTGGATGGCTACACCTTC.

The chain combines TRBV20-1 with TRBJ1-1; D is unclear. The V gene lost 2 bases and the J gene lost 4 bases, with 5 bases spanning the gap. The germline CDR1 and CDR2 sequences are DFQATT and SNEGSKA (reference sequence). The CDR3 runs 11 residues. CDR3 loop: CSARLVTEAFF. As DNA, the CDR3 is TGCAGTGCTAGATTAGTCACTGAAGCTTTCTTT.

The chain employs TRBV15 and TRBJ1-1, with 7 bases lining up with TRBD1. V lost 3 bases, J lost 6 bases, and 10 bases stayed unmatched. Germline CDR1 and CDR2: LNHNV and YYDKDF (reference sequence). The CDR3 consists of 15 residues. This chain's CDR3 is CATSSPNRGSAEAFF. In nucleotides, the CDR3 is TGTGCCACCAGCAGTCCTAACAGGGGAAGCGCTGAAGCTTTCTTT.

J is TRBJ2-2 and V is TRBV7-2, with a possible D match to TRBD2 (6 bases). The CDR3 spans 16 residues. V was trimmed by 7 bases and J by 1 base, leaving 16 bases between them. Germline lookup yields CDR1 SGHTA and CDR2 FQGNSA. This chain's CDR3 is CASIWDSGGNTGELFF. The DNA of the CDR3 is TGTGCCAGCATCTGGGACTCCGGGGGGAACACCGGGGAGCTGTTTTTT.